This T cell receptor beta chain was identified in a study of T-cell memory formation after mild COVID-19. Germline V gene data show CDR1 as LNHDA and CDR2 as SQIVND (reference sequence). Trimming took 1 base from V and 0 from J, leaving 15 bases between them. The CDR3 has 17 residues. Findings of the study overall: Pre-infection memory already had some responding clones, implying cross-reactive memory joined.

TCRdb re-called the 5' RACE reads with MiXCR, one entry per CDR3 protein. The sample lists 550,000 to 700,000 distinct CDR3 sequences; roughly 18% were seen once. A remark on this clonotype: Its antigen remains unknown.

Sequenced input: PBMCs or a T cell subset sorted from them (not recorded which). This chain joins TRBV19 and TRBJ2-5, with D perhaps assigned TRBD1 or TRBD2 (5 bases each). The sequence was collected from an adult woman who had mild COVID-19 (a few samples of this study predate the infection). Cell type and time point are not known. CDR3 amino acids: CASSIGQGPVYQETQYF. The CDR3 coding sequence is TGTGCCAGTAGTATAGGTCAGGGACCAGTGTACCAAGAGACCCAGTACTTC.